One sample yielded the 32 T cell receptor beta chains listed below, sequenced in a study of radiation and T cells in renal cell carcinoma. Described time point: blood 2 weeks post-SBRT. Treatment: 15 Gy SBRT to primary tumor, nephrectomy 4 weeks later. Profiled with immunoSEQ multiplex PCR; TCRdb holds only in-frame clones, not every one. Altogether 100,000 to 150,000 clones are present, around 85% being singletons, with the ten largest covering 5% to 6.5%. Sequencing was performed on blood, taken from a patient whose treatment included radiotherapy and nephrectomy. All receptors come from a man between 50 and 59 years old with renal cell carcinoma.

This chain links TRBV6-5 with TRBJ1-4, with 7 bases aligning to TRBD1. V shed 6 bases, J shed 4 bases, and the junction held 5 bases outside the gene matches. CDR1 MNHEY and CDR2 SVGAGI come from the germline V gene. The CDR3 has 14 residues. DNA for the CDR3: TGTGCCAGCAGACCCGGGACAGATAATGAAAAACTGTTTTTT. Its protein product is CASRPGTDNEKLFF.

This chain joins TRBV18 and TRBJ1-2, with 8 bases identical to TRBD1. Germline CDR1 and CDR2: KGHSH and LQKENI. The junction had 8 bases not matched to a gene; V was cut back by 4 bases and J by 7 bases. The CDR3 extends over 14 amino acids. The CDR3 DNA reads as TGTGCCAGCTCACTCGGCGGCAGGGGGCCTGGCTACACCTTC. Protein: CASSLGGRGPGYTF.

The V call is TRBV5-1, the J call TRBJ2-5; D is possibly TRBD1 or TRBD2 (6 bases each). CDR3 size: 15 residues. CDR1 is SGHRS, CDR2 YFSETQ, per germline. V gave up 6 bases and J gave up 1 base, with 16 bases separating them. CDR3 in amino acids: CASISLPGAQETQYF. The CDR3 nucleotides read TGCGCCAGCATTTCCCTACCGGGGGCCCAAGAGACCCAGTACTTC.

This chain links TRBV7-9 with TRBJ2-3, with D perhaps matching TRBD1 (5 bases). Per the germline V gene, CDR1 is SEHNR and CDR2 is FQNEAQ (reference sequence). CDR3 size: 14 residues. Trimming shortened V by 6 bases and J by 8 bases, and 18 bases separated the two germline ends. CDR3 in amino acids: CASSEVRLGVTQYF. The CDR3 DNA sequence: TGTGCCAGCAGTGAAGTCAGGCTAGGGGTTACGCAGTATTTT.

CDR3 nucleotide sequence: TGTGCCAGCAGCTTGGGGACAGGGGGATACAATGAGCAGTTCTTC. It codes for CASSLGTGGYNEQFF. This chain connects TRBV11-3 to TRBJ2-1, with 11 positions matching TRBD1. The CDR3 length is 15 residues. J gave up 4 bases and V 3 bases, and 2 bases lay outside the gene matches. Germline-derived CDR1 and CDR2 are SGHNT and YENEEA.

The chain joins TRBV6-1 to TRBJ1-5; the D is unclear. V was pared by 3 bases and J by 5 bases, with 8 bases between. The CDR3 covers 13 residues. CDR1 is MNHNS and CDR2 is SASEGT in the germline V gene. The CDR3 sequence is CASSDGSDQPQHF. The CDR3 nucleotides read TGTGCCAGCAGTGACGGTTCGGATCAGCCCCAGCATTTT.

The rearrangement links TRBV19 to TRBJ1-5; no clear D gene. CDR1 and CDR2 from the germline V gene are LNHDA and SQIVND (reference sequence). Between the trimmed V and J ends, which lost 3 bases and 4 bases, there was a span of 10 bases. CDR3 length: 14 amino acids. Written as DNA, the CDR3 is TGTGCCAGTAGTATTTTTAAGGGAAATCAGCCCCAGCATTTT. Protein: CASSIFKGNQPQHF. Drawing the rest from reference TRBV19 and TRBJ1-5, the complete variable domain is DGGITQSPKYLFRKEGQNVTLSCEQNLNHDAMYWYRQDPGQGLRLIYYSQIVNDFQKGDIAEGYSVSREKKESFPLTVTSAQKNPTAFYLCASSIFKGNQPQHFGDGTRLSIL.

This clone was seen a few times. This rearrangement joins TRBV25-1 to TRBJ1-6, with 11 positions matching TRBD1. The V gene end was trimmed by 8 bases and the J gene end by 11 bases; junction bases not matched to a gene: 11. The CDR3 spans 15 residues. Germline V gene data show CDR1 as MGHDK and CDR2 as SYGVNS. CDR3 bases: TGTGCCAGCTCTCAAACCGGACAGGGGGCAACACCCCTCCACTTT. It translates to CASSQTGQGATPLHF.

The CDR3 DNA follows: TGTGCTAGTGGTTTGGTAATCGCCGAGACAGGGGGACCTGGCTACACCTTC. The encoded protein is CASGLVIAETGGPGYTF. The chain combines TRBV12-5 with TRBJ1-2; 9 bases map to TRBD1. With 0 bases clipped from V and 7 bases from J, the junction kept 12 bases outside the gene matches. CDR3 length: 17 residues. CDR1 is LGHNT and CDR2 is FRNRAP in the germline V gene.

V and J are TRBV5-1 and TRBJ1-1; TRBD1 matches at 7 bases. V lost 0 bases and J lost 5; bases outside the gene matches: 10. Germline CDR1 SGHRS, CDR2 YFSETQ. This CDR3 has 16 amino acids. The CDR3: CASSLDPATGMTEAFF. CDR3 DNA: TGCGCCAGCAGCTTGGATCCGGCGACAGGGATGACTGAAGCTTTCTTT.

The CDR3 spells CASSLAGVPAKNIQYF. CDR3 DNA: TGTGCCAGCAGTTTAGCGGGAGTTCCAGCCAAAAACATTCAGTACTTC. The chain couples TRBV27 to TRBJ2-4; 7 nucleotides match TRBD2. The CDR3 length is 16 residues. Germline trimming cut 2 bases from V and 0 bases from J; bases unmatched to any gene: 4. CDR1 and CDR2 (germline): MNHEY, SMNVEV (reference sequence).

The chain uses TRBV7-8 and TRBJ2-7, with D tentatively TRBD1 (6 bases). Germline-derived CDR1 and CDR2 are SGHVS and FQNEAQ. The CDR3 loop spans 13 amino acids. Trimming stripped 2 bases from V and 4 bases from J, with 9 bases between. CDR3 region: CASSLRQEYEQYF. CDR3 DNA sequence: TGTGCCAGCAGCTTAAGACAGGAATACGAGCAGTACTTC.

This clone was counted between two and nine times. The junction does not match germline at one end; this may be a read error. This chain uses TRBV7-7 with TRBJ2-5, with 8 bases aligning to TRBD2. CDR1 is SSHAT and CDR2 is FNYEAQ in the germline V gene (reference sequence). CDR3 length: 16 amino acids. CDR3 protein: CASSLGVRGGKETQYF. For the CDR3, the DNA is TGTGCTAGCAGCTTAGGGGTCCGGGGGGGCAAGGAGACCCAGTACTTC.

This chain joins TRBV2 and TRBJ2-1; D uncertain. The CDR3 consists of 13 residues. V was shortened by 4 bases and J by 5 bases, with 9 bases between the two germline ends. The germline V gene has CDR1 SNHLY and CDR2 FYNNEI. This CDR3 reads CASSADLNNEQFF. In DNA form, the CDR3 reads TGTGCCAGCAGTGCTGATCTAAACAATGAGCAGTTCTTC.

The sample holds a few counts of this clone. This sequence joins TRBV5-4 and TRBJ2-3; D gene ambiguous. Germline CDR1 and CDR2: SGHNT and YYREEE (reference sequence). The CDR3 has 12 amino acids. Trimming stripped 3 bases from V and 7 bases from J, with 9 bases between. CDR3 nucleotide sequence: TGTGCCAGCAGCTCCGACTCCAATACGCAGTATTTT. It is translated as CASSSDSNTQYF.

The rearrangement joins TRBV7-9 to TRBJ1-1; possible D gene TRBD1, 5 bases. From germline, CDR1 is SEHNR and CDR2 FQNEAQ (reference sequence). The CDR3 runs to 15 residues. V was trimmed by 1 base and J by 6 bases, leaving 15 bases between them. CDR3 amino acids: CASSLGFRGSAEAFF. CDR3 in DNA: TGTGCCAGCAGCTTAGGTTTTAGGGGTAGCGCTGAAGCTTTCTTT.

The rearrangement links TRBV7-9 to TRBJ1-1; D call uncertain. Germline assignment: CDR1 SEHNR and CDR2 FQNEAQ (reference sequence). The CDR3 is made up of 14 amino acids. Trimming left V 5 bases short and J 4 bases short, with 14 bases between. This CDR3 reads CASSQLSEGTEAFF. The CDR3 nucleotides are TGTGCCAGCAGCCAGCTTAGCGAGGGCACTGAAGCTTTCTTT.

The V gene is TRBV5-4, the J gene TRBJ2-6, with D perhaps matching TRBD2 (5 bases). V was shortened by 1 base and J by 3 bases, with 8 bases between the two germline ends. There are 15 residues in the CDR3. Per the germline V gene, CDR1 is SGHNT and CDR2 is YYREEE (reference sequence). The CDR3 protein is CASSLPGIGANVLTF. The CDR3 DNA sequence: TGTGCCAGCAGCTTGCCCGGGATTGGGGCCAACGTCCTGACTTTC.

V is TRBV27 and J is TRBJ1-5; the match to TRBD1 covers 10 bases. V was clipped by 2 bases and J by 6 bases; unmatched bases: 4. The CDR3 totals 15 residues. Per germline, CDR1 MNHEY and CDR2 SMNVEV (reference sequence). CDR3: CASSLVGQGTQPQHF. CDR3 DNA: TGTGCCAGCAGTTTAGTGGGACAGGGGACTCAGCCCCAGCATTTT.

This sequence joins TRBV28 and TRBJ2-7; D is unclear. This CDR3 has 13 residues. Trimming pared 7 bases from V and 2 bases from J, leaving 12 bases between. Germline V CDR1 and CDR2: MDHEN, SYDVKM. This CDR3 is CASISRSPYEQYF. The CDR3 bases are TGTGCCAGCATTTCGCGCTCCCCCTACGAGCAGTACTTC.

J is TRBJ1-5 and V is TRBV29-1; 7 nucleotides match TRBD1. CDR3 length: 13 amino acids. CDR1 SQVTM and CDR2 ANQGSEA come from the germline V gene. J was trimmed by 7 bases and V by 4 bases; bases with no gene match: 7. CDR3 in amino acids: CSVVSQGDQPQHF. Here the CDR3 DNA reads TGCAGCGTTGTCTCGCAGGGGGACCAGCCCCAGCATTTT.

This sequence joins TRBV30 and TRBJ1-2; 7 positions match TRBD1. CDR1 and CDR2 (germline): GTSNPN, SVGIG (reference sequence). The CDR3 spans 14 residues. V trimming: 4 bases; J trimming: 0 bases; junction bases outside the gene matches: 5. This chain's CDR3 is CAWTQQGTNYGYTF. The CDR3 coding sequence is TGTGCCTGGACCCAACAGGGGACTAACTATGGCTACACCTTC.

V usage is TRBV7-9 and J usage is TRBJ1-1, with D possibly being TRBD1 (6 bases). The CDR3 loop spans 17 amino acids. V lost 4 bases, J lost 2 bases, and 20 bases lay in between. The germline V gene has CDR1 SEHNR and CDR2 FQNEAQ (reference sequence). This chain's CDR3 is CASSSSSRGQQNTEAFF. The DNA for the CDR3 is TGTGCCAGCAGCTCAAGCAGCAGAGGACAGCAAAACACTGAAGCTTTCTTT.

This rearrangement joins TRBV29-1 to TRBJ2-5, with D tentatively TRBD1 or TRBD2 (6 bases each). The CDR3 has 15 residues. The ends were cut back, 5 bases at V and 2 bases at J, with 18 bases in the middle. CDR1 SQVTM and CDR2 ANQGSEA come from the germline V gene. Here the CDR3 reads CSVFGTRRGQETQYF. The CDR3 DNA follows: TGCAGCGTTTTCGGGACTCGGAGGGGGCAAGAGACCCAGTACTTC.

Here the CDR3 reads CASSLLGAGNTIYF. CDR3 nucleotide sequence: TGTGCCAGCAGTCTCCTTGGGGCTGGAAACACCATATATTTT. The gene calls are TRBV6-5 and TRBJ1-3; no firm D call. This CDR3 has 14 amino acids. The germline V gene encodes CDR1 MNHEY and CDR2 SVGAGI. The V and J ends lost 5 bases and 2 bases respectively, with 10 bases between them.

V and J are TRBV27 and TRBJ2-7, with D tentatively TRBD1 or TRBD2 (5 bases each). V lost 6 bases, J lost 3 bases, and 12 bases lay in between. Germline V gives CDR1 MNHEY, CDR2 SMNVEV (reference sequence). The CDR3 has 13 residues. CDR3 in amino acids: CASRRDAGYEQYF. In DNA form, the CDR3 reads TGTGCCAGCAGGAGGGACGCAGGCTACGAGCAGTACTTC.

The chain couples TRBV6-5 to TRBJ2-7, with TRBD2 matching 8 bases. CDR1 and CDR2 from the germline V gene are MNHEY and SVGAGI. The CDR3 runs to 15 residues. The junction had 13 bases not matched to a gene; V was cut back by 5 bases and J by 7 bases. The chain's CDR3 is CASSAPGLEDFEQYF. In DNA form, the CDR3 reads TGTGCCAGCAGTGCTCCGGGACTAGAAGATTTTGAGCAGTACTTC.

The chain recombines TRBV2 with TRBJ1-5; 7 bases match TRBD1. The CDR3 runs 14 residues. Trimming took 3 bases from V and 7 from J; bases not matched to a gene: 6. Per the germline V gene, CDR1 is SNHLY and CDR2 is FYNNEI. CDR3 region: CASSDDTGAQPQHF. The CDR3, as DNA: TGTGCCAGCAGTGATGATACAGGGGCGCAGCCCCAGCATTTT.

The chain couples TRBV18 to TRBJ1-2, with 11 bases aligning to TRBD1. The CDR3 extends over 18 amino acids. Trimming took 3 bases from V and 5 from J; bases not matched to a gene: 14. Germline CDR1 reads KGHSH; CDR2 reads LQKENI. Written as DNA, the CDR3 is TGTGCCAGCTCACCGCTAGCTCCCGGGACAGGGGGAAGGTATGGCTACACCTTC. It translates to CASSPLAPGTGGRYGYTF.

The chain carries TRBV20-1 and TRBJ1-1; D may be TRBD1 (5 bases). Germline CDR1 DFQATT, CDR2 SNEGSKA (reference sequence). The V end lost 0 bases, the J end lost 8 bases, and 7 bases lay between the germline ends. CDR3 size: 11 residues. CDR3 sequence (DNA): TGCAGTGCTAGAGATAACAGGGAAGCTTTCTTT. Amino acid sequence: CSARDNREAFF.

The V gene is TRBV6-5, the J gene TRBJ2-6, with D hard to call. The germline V gene has CDR1 MNHEY and CDR2 SVGAGI. The CDR3 spans 15 residues. Trimming removed 0 bases from V and 0 bases from J, with 3 bases in between. CDR3 DNA: TGTGCCAGCAGTTACTCTAGCTCTGGGGCCAACGTCCTGACTTTC. As protein: CASSYSSSGANVLTF.

The J gene is TRBJ2-4, the V gene TRBV4-2; D gene ambiguous. The CDR3 sequence is 12 residues long. CDR1 is LGHNA and CDR2 is YNFKEQ in the germline V gene. V lost 0 bases and J 9 bases, leaving 6 bases between the germline ends. The CDR3 sequence is CASSQDIGIQYF. Written as DNA, the CDR3 is TGTGCCAGCAGCCAAGATATCGGCATTCAGTACTTC.